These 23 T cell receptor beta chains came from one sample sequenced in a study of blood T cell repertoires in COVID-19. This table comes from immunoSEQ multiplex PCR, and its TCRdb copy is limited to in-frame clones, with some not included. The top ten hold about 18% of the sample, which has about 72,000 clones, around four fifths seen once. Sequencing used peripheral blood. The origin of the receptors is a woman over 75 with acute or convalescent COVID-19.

CDR3 coding DNA: TGTGCCAGCAGACAGGGGAACTATGGCTACACCTTC. Amino acids: CASRQGNYGYTF. The rearrangement links TRBV2 to TRBJ1-2; 7 bases agree with TRBD1. The germline gives CDR1 SNHLY, CDR2 FYNNEI. V lost 6 bases, J lost 2 bases, and 0 bases stayed unmatched. CDR3 length: 12 residues.

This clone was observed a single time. The CDR3 here is CASGSVNEQFF. CDR3 coding DNA: TGTGCCAGCGGGAGTGTCAATGAGCAGTTCTTC. The chain couples TRBV3-1 (or the pseudogene TRBV3-2) to TRBJ2-1; tentatively, D is TRBD2 (5 bases). The CDR3 runs to 11 residues. The V end was cut by 8 bases, the J end by 6 bases, with 8 bases between. Germline V gives CDR1 LGHDT, CDR2 YNNKEL (reference sequence).

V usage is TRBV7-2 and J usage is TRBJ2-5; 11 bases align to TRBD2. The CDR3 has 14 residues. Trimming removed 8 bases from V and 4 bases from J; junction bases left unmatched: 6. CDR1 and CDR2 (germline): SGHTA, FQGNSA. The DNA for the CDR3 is TGTGCCAGCGGGCCGGGACTAGCGGTAGAGACCCAGTACTTC. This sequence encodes CASGPGLAVETQYF.

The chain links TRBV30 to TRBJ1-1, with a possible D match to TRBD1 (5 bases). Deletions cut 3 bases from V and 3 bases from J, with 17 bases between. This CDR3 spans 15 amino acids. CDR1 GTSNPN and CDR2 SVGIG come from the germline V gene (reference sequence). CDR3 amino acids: CAWRIRAVGDTEAFF. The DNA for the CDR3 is TGTGCCTGGAGAATAAGGGCAGTAGGGGACACTGAAGCTTTCTTT.

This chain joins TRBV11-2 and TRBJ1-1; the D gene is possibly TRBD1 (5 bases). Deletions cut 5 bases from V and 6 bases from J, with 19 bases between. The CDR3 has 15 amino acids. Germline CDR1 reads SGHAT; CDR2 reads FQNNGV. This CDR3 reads CASSIRPLGGAEAFF. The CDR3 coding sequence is TGTGCCAGCAGCATTAGACCCTTGGGAGGGGCTGAAGCTTTCTTT.

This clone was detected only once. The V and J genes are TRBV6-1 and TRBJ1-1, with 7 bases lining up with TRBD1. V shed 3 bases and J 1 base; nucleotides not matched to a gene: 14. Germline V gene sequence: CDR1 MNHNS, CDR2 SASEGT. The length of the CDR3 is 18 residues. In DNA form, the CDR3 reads TGTGCCAGCAGTGATAAAGGGGTATACAGGGGATGGAACACTGAAGCTTTCTTT. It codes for CASSDKGVYRGWNTEAFF.

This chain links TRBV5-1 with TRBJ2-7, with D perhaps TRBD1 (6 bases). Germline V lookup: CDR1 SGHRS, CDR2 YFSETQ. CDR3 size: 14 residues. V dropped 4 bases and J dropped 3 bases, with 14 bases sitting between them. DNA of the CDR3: TGCGCCAGCAGCAGAGGGGGAGAGCGCTACGAGCAGTACTTC. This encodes CASSRGGERYEQYF.

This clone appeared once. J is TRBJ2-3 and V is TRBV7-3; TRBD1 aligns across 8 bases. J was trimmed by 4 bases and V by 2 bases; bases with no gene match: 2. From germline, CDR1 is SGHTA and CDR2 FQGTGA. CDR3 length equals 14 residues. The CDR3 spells CASSLDRGSDTQYF. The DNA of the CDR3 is TGTGCCAGCAGCTTAGACAGGGGCTCAGATACGCAGTATTTT.

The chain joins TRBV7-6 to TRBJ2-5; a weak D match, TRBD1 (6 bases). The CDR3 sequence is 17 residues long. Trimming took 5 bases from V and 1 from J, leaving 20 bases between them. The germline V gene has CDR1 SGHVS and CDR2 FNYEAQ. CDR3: CASSAGQLRGSQETQYF. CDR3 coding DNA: TGTGCCAGCAGCGCAGGGCAGTTGAGGGGGTCCCAAGAGACCCAGTACTTC.

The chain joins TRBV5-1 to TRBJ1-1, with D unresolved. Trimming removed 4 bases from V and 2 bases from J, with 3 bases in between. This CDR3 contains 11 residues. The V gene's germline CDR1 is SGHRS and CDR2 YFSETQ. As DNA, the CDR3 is TGCGCCAGCAGCCATAACACTGAAGCTTTCTTT. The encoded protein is CASSHNTEAFF.

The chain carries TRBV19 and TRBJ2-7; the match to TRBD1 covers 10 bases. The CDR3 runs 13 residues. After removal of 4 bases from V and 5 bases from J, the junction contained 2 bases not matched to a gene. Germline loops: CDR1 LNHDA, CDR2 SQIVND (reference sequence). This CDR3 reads CASSRTGGNEQYF. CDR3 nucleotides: TGTGCCAGTAGTAGGACAGGGGGGAACGAGCAGTACTTC.

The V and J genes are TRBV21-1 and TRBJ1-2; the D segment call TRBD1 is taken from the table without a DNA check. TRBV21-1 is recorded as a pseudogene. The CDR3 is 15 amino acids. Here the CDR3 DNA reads TGTGCCAGCAGCAAAGCAAAAAGGGGTCGGAATGGCTACACCTTC. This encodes CASSKAKRGRNGYTF.

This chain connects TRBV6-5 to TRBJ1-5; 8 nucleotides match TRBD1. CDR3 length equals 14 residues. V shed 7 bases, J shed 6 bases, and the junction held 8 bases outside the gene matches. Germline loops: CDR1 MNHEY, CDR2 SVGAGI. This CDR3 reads CASILTGVGQPQHF. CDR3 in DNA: TGTGCCAGCATCCTGACAGGGGTGGGTCAGCCCCAGCATTTT.

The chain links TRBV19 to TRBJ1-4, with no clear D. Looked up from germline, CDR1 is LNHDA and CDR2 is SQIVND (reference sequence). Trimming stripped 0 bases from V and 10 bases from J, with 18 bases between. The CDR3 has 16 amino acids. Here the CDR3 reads CASSIDRGGRSGKLFF. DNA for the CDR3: TGTGCCAGTAGTATAGATCGGGGAGGCAGGAGCGGAAAACTGTTTTTT. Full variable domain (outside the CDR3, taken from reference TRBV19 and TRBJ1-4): DGGITQSPKYLFRKEGQNVTLSCEQNLNHDAMYWYRQDPGQGLRLIYYSQIVNDFQKGDIAEGYSVSREKKESFPLTVTSAQKNPTAFYLCASSIDRGGRSGKLFFGSGTQLSVL.

DNA for the CDR3: TGTGCCAGCAGCTTTAGCGGGGGCATTCAAGAGACCCAGTACTTC. This translates into CASSFSGGIQETQYF. This chain connects TRBV7-6 to TRBJ2-5; 9 bases map to TRBD2. Germline values: CDR1 SGHVS, CDR2 FNYEAQ. J was trimmed by 2 bases and V by 3 bases; bases with no gene match: 4. The CDR3 sequence is 15 residues long.

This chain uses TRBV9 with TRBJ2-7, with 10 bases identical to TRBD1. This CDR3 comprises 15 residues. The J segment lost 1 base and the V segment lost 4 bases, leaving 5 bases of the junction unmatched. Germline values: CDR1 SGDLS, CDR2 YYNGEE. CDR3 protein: CASSSGQGLSYEQYF. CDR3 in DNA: TGTGCCAGCAGCTCGGGACAGGGGCTTTCCTACGAGCAGTACTTC.

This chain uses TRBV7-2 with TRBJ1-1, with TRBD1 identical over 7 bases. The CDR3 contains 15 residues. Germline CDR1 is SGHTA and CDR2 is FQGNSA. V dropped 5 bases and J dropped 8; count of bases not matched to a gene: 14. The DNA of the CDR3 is TGTGCCAGCAGCGCGGGGGGAGGGGGCACTCGGGAAGCTTTCTTT. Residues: CASSAGGGGTREAFF.

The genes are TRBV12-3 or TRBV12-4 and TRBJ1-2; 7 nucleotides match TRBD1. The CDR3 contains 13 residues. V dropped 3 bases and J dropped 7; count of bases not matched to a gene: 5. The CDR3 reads CASSFGDSLGYTF. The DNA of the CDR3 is TGTGCCAGCAGTTTCGGGGACAGCCTTGGCTACACCTTC.

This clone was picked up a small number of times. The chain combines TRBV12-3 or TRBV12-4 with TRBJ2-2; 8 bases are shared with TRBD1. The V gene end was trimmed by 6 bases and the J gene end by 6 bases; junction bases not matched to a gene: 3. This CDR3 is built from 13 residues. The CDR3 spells CASSQGAPGELFF. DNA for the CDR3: TGTGCCAGCAGCCAGGGGGCGCCCGGGGAGCTGTTTTTT.

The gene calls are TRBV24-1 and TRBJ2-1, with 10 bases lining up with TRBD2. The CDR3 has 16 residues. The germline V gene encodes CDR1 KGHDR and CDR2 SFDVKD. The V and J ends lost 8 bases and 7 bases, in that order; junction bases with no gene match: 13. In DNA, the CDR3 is TGTGCCACCACAGGACGCAGCGGGAGGGCGGGGAATGAGCAGTTCTTC. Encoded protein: CATTGRSGRAGNEQFF.

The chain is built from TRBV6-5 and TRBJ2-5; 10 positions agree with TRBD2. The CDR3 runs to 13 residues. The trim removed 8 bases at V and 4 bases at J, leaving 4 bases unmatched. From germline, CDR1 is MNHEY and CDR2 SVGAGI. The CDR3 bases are TGTGCCAGCGGACTAGCGGTAGTAGAGACCCAGTACTTC. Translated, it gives CASGLAVVETQYF.

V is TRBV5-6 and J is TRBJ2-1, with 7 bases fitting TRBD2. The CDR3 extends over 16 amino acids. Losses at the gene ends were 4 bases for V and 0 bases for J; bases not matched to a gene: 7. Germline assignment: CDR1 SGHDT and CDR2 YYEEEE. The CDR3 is CASSPLAVSSYNEQFF. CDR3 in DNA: TGTGCCAGCAGCCCCCTAGCGGTCAGCTCCTACAATGAGCAGTTCTTC.

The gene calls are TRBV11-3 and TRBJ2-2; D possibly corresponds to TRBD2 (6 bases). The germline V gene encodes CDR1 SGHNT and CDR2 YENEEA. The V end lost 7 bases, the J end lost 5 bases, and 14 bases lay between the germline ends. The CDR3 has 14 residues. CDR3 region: CASTPGGTTGELFF. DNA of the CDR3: TGTGCCAGCACCCCTGGGGGGACTACCGGGGAGCTGTTTTTT.